The present TCR beta chain was sequenced within a study of cytomegalovirus exposure and HLA in healthy donors. Study-wide findings and caveats: A few CMV-associated chains were confirmed in vitro to be specific for CMV antigens.

On this clone: Its target is not known.

Germline loops: CDR1 LNHNV, CDR2 YYDKDF (reference sequence). Trimming shortened V by 2 bases and J by 2 bases, and 7 bases separated the two germline ends. The CDR3 is 14 residues long. The repertoire was sequenced with immunoSEQ multiplex PCR; TCRdb's copy has only in-frame clones and lacks some. Of 140,000 to 150,000 clones in the sample, about 95% are singletons; the top ten hold roughly 1.9%. The sequence came from a man aged 18 to 30 in good health and CMV-seropositive. The chain recombines TRBV15 with TRBJ1-3, with D possibly being TRBD1 (5 bases). The sample taken for sequencing was PBMCs. The CDR3 DNA follows: TGTGCCACCAGCAGACTCAGGGCTGGAAACACCATATATTTT. Translation: CATSRLRAGNTIYF.